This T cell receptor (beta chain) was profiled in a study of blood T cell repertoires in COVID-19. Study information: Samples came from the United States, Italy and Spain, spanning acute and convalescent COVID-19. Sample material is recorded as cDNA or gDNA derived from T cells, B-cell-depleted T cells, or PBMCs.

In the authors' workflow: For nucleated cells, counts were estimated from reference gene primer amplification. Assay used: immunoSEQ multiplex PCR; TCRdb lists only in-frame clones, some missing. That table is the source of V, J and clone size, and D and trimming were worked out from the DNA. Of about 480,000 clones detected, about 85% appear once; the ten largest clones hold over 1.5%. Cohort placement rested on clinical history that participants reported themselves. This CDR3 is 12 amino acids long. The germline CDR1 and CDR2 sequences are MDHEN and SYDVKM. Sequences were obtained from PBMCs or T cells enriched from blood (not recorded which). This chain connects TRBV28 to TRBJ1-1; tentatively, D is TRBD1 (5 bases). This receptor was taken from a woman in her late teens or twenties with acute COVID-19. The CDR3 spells CVTGVMNTEAFF. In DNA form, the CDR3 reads TGTGTCACAGGAGTCATGAACACTGAAGCTTTCTTT.